This TCR beta chain was identified in a study of molecular identifiers for immune sequencing clone quantification. This clonotype was seen repeatedly, ten times or more. As yet, its antigen is unknown. Study findings and constraints: In a background of around 970,000 naive cells, spiked Jurkat TCR RNA from one cell was reportedly detectable. Clones above 20 RNA copies contained over 98% of effector molecules but under 1% of naive ones.

The germline gives CDR1 SEHNR, CDR2 FQNEAQ (reference sequence). The CDR3 is 15 residues long. Trimming cost V 0 bases and J 4 bases, with 11 bases left between them. As CD8+CD4-CCR7+CD45RA+ cells, naive CD8 T cells were sorted. TCRdb redid the calling of the PCR reads with MiXCR, one entry per CDR3 protein. This sample has 85,000 to 90,000 distinct CDR3 sequences, with about 23% found just once. J is TRBJ2-3 and V is TRBV7-9; the D is unclear. This clonotype was sampled from a human donor in good health. Some libraries in this study had Jurkat cell RNA spiked in. The sample was naive CD8+ T cells from blood, with Jurkat cell RNA spiked in. The subset was: FACS-sorted CD8+CD4-CCR7+CD45RA+ naive T cells. CDR3 sequence (DNA): TGTGCCAGCAGCTTAGCTGACCCTAGGCCAGATACGCAGTATTTT. It encodes CASSLADPRPDTQYF.